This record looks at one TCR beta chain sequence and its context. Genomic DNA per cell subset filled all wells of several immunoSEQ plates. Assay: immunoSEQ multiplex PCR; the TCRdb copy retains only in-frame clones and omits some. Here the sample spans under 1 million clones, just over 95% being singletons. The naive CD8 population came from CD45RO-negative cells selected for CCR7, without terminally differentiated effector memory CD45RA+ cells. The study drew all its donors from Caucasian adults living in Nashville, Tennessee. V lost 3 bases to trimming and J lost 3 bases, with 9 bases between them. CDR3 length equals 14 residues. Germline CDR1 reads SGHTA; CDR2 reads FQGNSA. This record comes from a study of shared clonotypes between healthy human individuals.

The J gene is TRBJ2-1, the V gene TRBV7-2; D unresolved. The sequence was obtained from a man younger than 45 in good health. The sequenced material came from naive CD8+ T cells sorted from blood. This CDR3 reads CASSFDLGYNEQFF. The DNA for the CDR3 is TGTGCCAGCAGCTTCGACCTGGGCTACAATGAGCAGTTCTTC.